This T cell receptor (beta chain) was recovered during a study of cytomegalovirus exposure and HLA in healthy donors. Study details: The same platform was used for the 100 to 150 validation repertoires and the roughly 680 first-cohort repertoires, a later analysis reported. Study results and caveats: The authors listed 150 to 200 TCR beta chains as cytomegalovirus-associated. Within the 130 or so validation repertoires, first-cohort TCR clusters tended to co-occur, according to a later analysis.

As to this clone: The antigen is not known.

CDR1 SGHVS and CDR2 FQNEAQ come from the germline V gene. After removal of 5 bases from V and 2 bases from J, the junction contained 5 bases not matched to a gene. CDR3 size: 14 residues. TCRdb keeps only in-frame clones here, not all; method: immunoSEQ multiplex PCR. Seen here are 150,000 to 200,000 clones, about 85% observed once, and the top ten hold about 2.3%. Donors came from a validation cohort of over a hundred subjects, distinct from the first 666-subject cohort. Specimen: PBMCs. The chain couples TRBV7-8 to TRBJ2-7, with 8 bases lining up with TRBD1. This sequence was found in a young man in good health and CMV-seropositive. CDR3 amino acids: CASSPRGQTYEQYF. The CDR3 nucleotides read TGTGCCAGCAGCCCCAGGGGGCAGACCTACGAGCAGTACTTC.